The clone carrying this T cell receptor (beta chain) was seen a single time. These data belong to a study of blood T cell repertoires in COVID-19. In the source study's methods: Amplified reference gene primers provided the basis for estimating nucleated cell counts. Data came from immunoSEQ multiplex PCR; TCRdb stores just in-frame clones and leaves some out. The V and J calls and clone size come from that table; D and trimming were worked out from the DNA. The sample holds 250,000 to 350,000 clones; 85% are singletons and the top ten take less than 4.5%. CDR1 and CDR2 from the germline V gene are SGHDT and YYEEEE. Trimming cost V 1 base and J 10 bases, with 15 bases left between them. CDR3 length: 15 residues.

Sequenced: peripheral blood. V usage is TRBV5-6 and J usage is TRBJ1-6; possibly TRBD1 for D (6 bases). The clonotype was recovered from a woman aged 45-65 years with active or convalescent COVID-19. CDR3 nucleotides: TGTGCCAGCAGCTTGACAGGGAAGTGGAACTCACCCCTCCACTTT. Translation gives CASSLTGKWNSPLHF.